Included here is one T cell receptor beta chain sequence, with context. J gave up 2 bases and V 6 bases, and 6 bases lay outside the gene matches. CDR3 length: 15 amino acids. Germline CDR1 SNHLY, CDR2 FYNNEI. These data originate in a study of blood T cell repertoires in COVID-19. Method: immunoSEQ multiplex PCR; TCRdb's copy keeps in-frame clones and lacks some. The sample has over 200,000 clones, 75% to 90% seen once; the top ten hold around 20%. This clonotype was sampled from a man aged 40-49 years who had recovered from COVID-19. This chain joins TRBV2 and TRBJ1-1; 10 bases map to TRBD1. The sample was PBMCs or T cells enriched from blood (not recorded which). The CDR3 DNA is TGTGCCAGCAGGCCGGGACAGGGGACTAACACTGAAGCTTTCTTT. It specifies CASRPGQGTNTEAFF.